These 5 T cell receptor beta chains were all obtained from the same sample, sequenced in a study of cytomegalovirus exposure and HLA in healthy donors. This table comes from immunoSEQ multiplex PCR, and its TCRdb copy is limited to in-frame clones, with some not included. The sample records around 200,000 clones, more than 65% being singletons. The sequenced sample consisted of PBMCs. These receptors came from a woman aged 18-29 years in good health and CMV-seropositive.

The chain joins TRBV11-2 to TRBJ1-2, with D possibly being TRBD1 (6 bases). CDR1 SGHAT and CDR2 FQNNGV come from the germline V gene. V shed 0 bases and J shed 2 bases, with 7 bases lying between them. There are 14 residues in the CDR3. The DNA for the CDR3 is TGTGCCAGCAGCTTAGATAGGGGGAACTATGGCTACACCTTC. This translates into CASSLDRGNYGYTF.

The CDR3 sequence is CASSGGWDTEAFF. CDR3 DNA: TGTGCCAGCAGTGGAGGGTGGGACACTGAAGCTTTCTTT. The chain couples TRBV6-1 to TRBJ1-1; no definite D call. V shed 4 bases and J shed 3 bases, with 9 bases lying between them. The CDR3 has 13 residues. In germline, CDR1 is MNHNS, CDR2 SASEGT.

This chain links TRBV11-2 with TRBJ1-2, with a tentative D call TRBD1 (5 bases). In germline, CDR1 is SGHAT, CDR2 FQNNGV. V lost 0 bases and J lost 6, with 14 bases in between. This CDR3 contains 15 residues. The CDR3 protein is CASSLEEGLGNGYTF. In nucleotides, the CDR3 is TGTGCCAGCAGCTTAGAGGAGGGACTGGGGAATGGCTACACCTTC.

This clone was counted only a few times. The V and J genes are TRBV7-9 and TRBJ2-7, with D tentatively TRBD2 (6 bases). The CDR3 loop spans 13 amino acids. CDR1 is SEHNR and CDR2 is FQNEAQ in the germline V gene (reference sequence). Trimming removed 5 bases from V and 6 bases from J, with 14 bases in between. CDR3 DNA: TGTGCCAGCAGCCACGGGACTGCCGGCGAGCAGTACTTC. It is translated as CASSHGTAGEQYF.

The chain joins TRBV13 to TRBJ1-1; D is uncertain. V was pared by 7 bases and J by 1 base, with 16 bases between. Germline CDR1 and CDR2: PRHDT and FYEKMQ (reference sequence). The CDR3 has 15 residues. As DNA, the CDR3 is TGTGCCAGCAAAGACACGGTCAGTGGGAACACTGAAGCTTTCTTT. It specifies CASKDTVSGNTEAFF.